The sample holds many counts of the clone carrying this T cell receptor beta chain. The data were taken from a study of T cells in Graves' hyperthyroidism and ophthalmopathy. Trimming cost V 3 bases and J 1 base, with 9 bases left between them. The CDR3 covers 14 residues. Germline assignment: CDR1 LNHDA and CDR2 SQIVND (reference sequence). Amplification yielded TCR beta CDR3 regions, with RNA transcripts as the source. An initial round of RT-PCR targeting the TCR CDR3 relied on the HTBI primer set. TCRdb analysed the multiplex PCR reads with MiXCR anew, one entry per CDR3 protein. There are around 350,000 distinct CDR3 sequences in the sample; roughly 14% occur only once, and roughly a fifth lies in the top ten.

What was sequenced was blood. V and J are TRBV19 and TRBJ1-1; no clear D. The TCR was taken from a woman between 25 and 40 years old with Graves' ophthalmopathy. The CDR3 DNA reads TGTGCCAGTAGTATTTTCGGCGGGAACACTGAAGCTTTCTTT. Residues: CASSIFGGNTEAFF.